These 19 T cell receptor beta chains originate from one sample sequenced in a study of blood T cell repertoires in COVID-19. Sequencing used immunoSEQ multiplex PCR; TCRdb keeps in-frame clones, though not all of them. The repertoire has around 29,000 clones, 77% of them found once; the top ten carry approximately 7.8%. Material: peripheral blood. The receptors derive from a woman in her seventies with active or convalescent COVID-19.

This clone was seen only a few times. Written as DNA, the CDR3 is TGTGCCAGCAGTGGCAGGGGTGGAAGGGCCTTTAAAGATGGCTACACCTTC. This gives the protein CASSGRGGRAFKDGYTF. The genes are TRBV6-1 and TRBJ1-2; D perhaps matches TRBD1 (6 bases). This CDR3 comprises 17 residues. Germline V gene sequence: CDR1 MNHNS, CDR2 SASEGT. The V end was cut by 4 bases, the J end by 6 bases, with 24 bases between.

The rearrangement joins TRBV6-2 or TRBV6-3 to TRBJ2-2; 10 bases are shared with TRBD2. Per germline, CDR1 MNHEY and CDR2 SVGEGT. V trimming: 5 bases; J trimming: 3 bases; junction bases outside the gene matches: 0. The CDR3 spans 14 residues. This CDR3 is CASSLAGDTGELFF. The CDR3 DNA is TGTGCCAGCAGTCTAGCGGGAGACACCGGGGAGCTGTTTTTT.

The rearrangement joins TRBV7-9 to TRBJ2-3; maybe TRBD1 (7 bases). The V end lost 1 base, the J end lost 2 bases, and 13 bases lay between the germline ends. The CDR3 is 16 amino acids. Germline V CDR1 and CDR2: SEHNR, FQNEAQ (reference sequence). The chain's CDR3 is CASSLGSGGNTDTQYF. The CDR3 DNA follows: TGTGCCAGCAGCTTAGGATCAGGGGGGAACACAGATACGCAGTATTTT.

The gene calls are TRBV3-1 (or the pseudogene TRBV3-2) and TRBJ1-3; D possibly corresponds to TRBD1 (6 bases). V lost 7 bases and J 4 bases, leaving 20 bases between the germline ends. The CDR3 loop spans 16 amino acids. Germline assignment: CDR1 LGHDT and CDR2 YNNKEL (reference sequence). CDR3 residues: CASTSVGGRQGNTIYF. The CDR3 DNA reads TGTGCCAGCACTTCAGTCGGGGGGCGTCAAGGAAACACCATATATTTT.

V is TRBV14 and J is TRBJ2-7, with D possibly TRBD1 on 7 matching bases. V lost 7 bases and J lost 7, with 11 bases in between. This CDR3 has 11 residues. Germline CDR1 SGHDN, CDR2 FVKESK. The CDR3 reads CASTAGGEQYF. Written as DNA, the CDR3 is TGTGCCAGCACCGCAGGGGGGGAGCAGTACTTC.

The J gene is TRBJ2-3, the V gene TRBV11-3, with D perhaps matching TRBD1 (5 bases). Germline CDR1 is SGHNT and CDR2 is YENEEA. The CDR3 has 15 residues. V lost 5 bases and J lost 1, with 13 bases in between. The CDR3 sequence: CASSKGQIGTDTQYF. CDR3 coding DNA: TGTGCCAGCAGCAAAGGACAAATCGGCACAGATACGCAGTATTTT.

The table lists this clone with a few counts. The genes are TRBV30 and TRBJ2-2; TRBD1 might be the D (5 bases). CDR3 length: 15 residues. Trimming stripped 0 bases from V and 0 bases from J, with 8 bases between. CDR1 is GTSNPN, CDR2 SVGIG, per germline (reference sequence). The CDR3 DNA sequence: TGTGCCTGGAGTGTAGGCAGGGCGAACACCGGGGAGCTGTTTTTT. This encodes CAWSVGRANTGELFF.

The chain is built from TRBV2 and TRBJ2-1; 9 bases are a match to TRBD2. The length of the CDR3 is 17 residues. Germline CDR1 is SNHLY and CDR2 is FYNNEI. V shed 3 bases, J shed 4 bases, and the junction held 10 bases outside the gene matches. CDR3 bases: TGTGCCAGCAGTGAGACGGCTAGCGGGGCGGGATACAATGAGCAGTTCTTC. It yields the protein CASSETASGAGYNEQFF.

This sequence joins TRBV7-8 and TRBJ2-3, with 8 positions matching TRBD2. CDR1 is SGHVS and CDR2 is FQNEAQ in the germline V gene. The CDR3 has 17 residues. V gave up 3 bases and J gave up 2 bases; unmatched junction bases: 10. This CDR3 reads CASSLYTGTRSTDTQYF. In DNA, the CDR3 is TGTGCCAGCAGCTTGTATACCGGGACTAGATCCACAGATACGCAGTATTTT.

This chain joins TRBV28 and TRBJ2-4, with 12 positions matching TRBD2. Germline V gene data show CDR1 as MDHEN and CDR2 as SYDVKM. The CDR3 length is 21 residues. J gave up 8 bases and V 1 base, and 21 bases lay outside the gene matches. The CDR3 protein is CASSLLAPPIGTSGSVDIQYF. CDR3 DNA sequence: TGTGCCAGCAGTTTATTGGCGCCCCCAATAGGGACTAGCGGGTCCGTGGACATTCAGTACTTC.

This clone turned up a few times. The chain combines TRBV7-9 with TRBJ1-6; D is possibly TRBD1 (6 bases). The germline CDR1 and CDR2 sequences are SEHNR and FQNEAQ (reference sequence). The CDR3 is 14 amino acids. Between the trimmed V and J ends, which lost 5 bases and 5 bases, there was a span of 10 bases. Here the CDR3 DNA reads TGTGCCAGCAGCACGGACAGTGATAATTCACCCCTCCACTTT. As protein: CASSTDSDNSPLHF.

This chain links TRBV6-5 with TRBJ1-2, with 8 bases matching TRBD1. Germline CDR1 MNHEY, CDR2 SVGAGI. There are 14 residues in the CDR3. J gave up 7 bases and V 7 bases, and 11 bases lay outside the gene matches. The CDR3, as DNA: TGTGCCAGCATTAAAAACCAGGGGGCGCTTGGCTACACCTTC. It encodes CASIKNQGALGYTF.

DNA for the CDR3: TGTGCCAGCAGCTTCTGGGGGGACACTGAAGCTTTCTTT. This codes for CASSFWGDTEAFF. V and J are TRBV7-9 and TRBJ1-1, with D tentatively TRBD1 (5 bases). This CDR3 is 13 amino acids long. Deletions cut 3 bases from V and 3 bases from J, with 8 bases between. Per germline, CDR1 SEHNR and CDR2 FQNEAQ (reference sequence).

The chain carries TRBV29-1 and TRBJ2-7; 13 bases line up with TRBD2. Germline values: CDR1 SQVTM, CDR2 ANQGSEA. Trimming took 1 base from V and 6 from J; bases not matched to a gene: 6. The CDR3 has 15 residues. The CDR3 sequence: CSVEVLAGGPAEQYF. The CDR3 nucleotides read TGCAGCGTTGAAGTACTAGCGGGAGGGCCGGCCGAGCAGTACTTC.

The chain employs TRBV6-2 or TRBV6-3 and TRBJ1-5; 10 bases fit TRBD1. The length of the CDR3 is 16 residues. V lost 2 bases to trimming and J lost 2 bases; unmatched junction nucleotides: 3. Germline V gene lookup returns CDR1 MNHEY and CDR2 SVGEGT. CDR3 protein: CASSYPGTGGNQPQHF. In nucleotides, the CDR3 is TGTGCCAGCAGTTACCCTGGGACAGGGGGCAATCAGCCCCAGCATTTT.

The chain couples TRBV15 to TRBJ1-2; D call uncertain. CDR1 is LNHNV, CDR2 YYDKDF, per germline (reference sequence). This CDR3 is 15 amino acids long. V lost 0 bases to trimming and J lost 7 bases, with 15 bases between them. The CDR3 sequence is CATSREAQALGGYTF. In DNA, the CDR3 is TGTGCCACCAGCAGAGAAGCGCAGGCACTAGGTGGCTACACCTTC.

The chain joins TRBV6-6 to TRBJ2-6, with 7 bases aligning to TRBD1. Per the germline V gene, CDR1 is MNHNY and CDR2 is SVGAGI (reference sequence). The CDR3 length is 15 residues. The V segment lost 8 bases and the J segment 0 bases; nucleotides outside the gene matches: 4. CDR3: CASGTESSGANVLTF. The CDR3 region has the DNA TGTGCCAGCGGGACAGAATCCTCTGGGGCCAACGTCCTGACTTTC.

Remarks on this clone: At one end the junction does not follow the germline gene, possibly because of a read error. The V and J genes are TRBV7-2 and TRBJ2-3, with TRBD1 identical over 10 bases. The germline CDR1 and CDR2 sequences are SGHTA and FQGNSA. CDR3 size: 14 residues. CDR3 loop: CASSLDRGTGTQYF. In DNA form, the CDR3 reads TGTGCCAGCAGCTTGGACAGGGGGACAGGTACGCAGTATTTT.

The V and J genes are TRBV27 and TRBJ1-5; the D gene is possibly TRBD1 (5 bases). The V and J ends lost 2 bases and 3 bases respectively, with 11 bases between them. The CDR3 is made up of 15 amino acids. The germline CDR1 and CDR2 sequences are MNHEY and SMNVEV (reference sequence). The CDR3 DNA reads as TGTGCCAGCAGTTTACGAGGGACTAACAATCAGCCCCAGCATTTT. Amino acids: CASSLRGTNNQPQHF.